One T cell receptor beta chain is described in this entry. Antigen unknown. The CDR3 is 13 residues long. Germline CDR1 ENHRY, CDR2 SYGVKD. Trimming stripped 10 bases from V and 3 bases from J, with 15 bases between. The data stem from a study of cytomegalovirus exposure and HLA in healthy donors. PCR primers comprised 60 Vbeta and 13 Jbeta primers. Using immunoSEQ multiplex PCR, the repertoire was profiled, and TCRdb retains in-frame clones only, with some absent. The data contain around 120,000 clones, around three quarters of them singletons. Study-wide points: Cytomegalovirus status was reportedly diagnosed by the classifier with high sensitivity and specificity.

Material: PBMCs. The sequence was obtained from a woman between 40 and 55 years old in good health and CMV-seronegative. The chain links TRBV10-3 to TRBJ1-1, with a weak D call TRBD1 (5 bases). DNA for the CDR3: TGTGCCACGATACAGGAGCAAGACACTGAAGCTTTCTTT. It encodes CATIQEQDTEAFF.